This TCR beta chain was identified during a study of T cells in Graves' hyperthyroidism and ophthalmopathy. Hyperthyroidism in the patients, aged 18 to 65, was newly diagnosed and under 2 months in duration. Template material for amplifying TCR beta CDR3 regions consisted of RNA transcripts. The primer set for the first-round RT-PCR of the TCR CDR3 was HTBI. TCRdb re-analysed the multiplex PCR reads in MiXCR, keeping a single row per CDR3 protein. The data contain hundreds of thousands of distinct CDR3 sequences, about 14% of them singletons. V lost 3 bases and J 3 bases, leaving 12 bases between the germline ends. This CDR3 is built from 14 residues.

The rearrangement uses TRBV12-3 or TRBV12-4 and TRBJ2-7; TRBD1 or TRBD2 may be the D gene (5 bases each). The receptor was isolated from a young woman with Graves' hyperthyroidism. The material sequenced was blood. The DNA for the CDR3 is TGTGCCAGCAGTTTGGGGACCTGGATCTACGAGCAGTACTTC. It translates to CASSLGTWIYEQYF.